Below are 16 T cell receptor beta chains sequenced from a single sample in a study of blood T cell repertoires in COVID-19. TCRdb's copy holds only in-frame clones and misses some; the assay was immunoSEQ multiplex PCR. The table shows some 160,000 clones, with roughly 75% occurring only once. The sample taken for sequencing was peripheral blood. The receptors derive from a man aged 65-85 years with active or convalescent COVID-19.

The chain employs TRBV4-1 and TRBJ2-3; 8 bases align to TRBD2. CDR3 length: 16 residues. The V and J ends lost 4 bases and 2 bases, in that order; junction bases with no gene match: 8. Germline values: CDR1 MGHRA, CDR2 YSYEKL. DNA for the CDR3: TGCGCCAGCAGCCCCTTACTAGCGGTGTTCACAGATACGCAGTATTTT. It specifies CASSPLLAVFTDTQYF.

On this clone: The sample carries other DNA sequences with the same CDR3. CDR3 protein: CASSFTTGENTEAFF. The CDR3 coding sequence is TGCGCCAGCAGCTTTACCACAGGGGAGAACACTGAAGCTTTCTTT. The gene calls are TRBV5-1 and TRBJ1-1, with 7 bases that match TRBD1. Germline V gene sequence: CDR1 SGHRS, CDR2 YFSETQ. Germline trimming cut 2 bases from V and 1 base from J; bases unmatched to any gene: 5. This CDR3 has 15 residues. The complete variable domain, with remaining parts taken from reference TRBV5-1 and TRBJ1-1, reads KAGVTQTPRYLIKTRGQQVTLSCSPISGHRSVSWYQQTPGQGLQFLFEYFSETQRNKGNFPGRFSGRQFSNSRSEMNVSTLELGDSALYLCASSFTTGENTEAFFGQGTRLTVV.

The chain is built from TRBV5-5 and TRBJ1-1, with a tentative D call TRBD1 (6 bases). The CDR3 has 14 amino acids. CDR1 is SGHKS and CDR2 is YYEKEE in the germline V gene (reference sequence). V lost 5 bases to trimming and J lost 0 bases, with 11 bases between them. The CDR3 region is CASRTGTMNTEAFF. DNA of the CDR3: TGTGCCAGCAGAACCGGGACAATGAACACTGAAGCTTTCTTT. The full variable domain, completed using reference TRBV5-5 and TRBJ1-1, is DAGVTQSPTHLIKTRGQQVTLRCSPISGHKSVSWYQQVLGQGPQFIFQYYEKEERGRGNFPDRFSARQFPNYSSELNVNALLLGDSALYLCASRTGTMNTEAFFGQGTRLTVV.

V and J are TRBV3-1 (or the pseudogene TRBV3-2) and TRBJ2-7; 10 bases line up with TRBD1. The CDR3 consists of 14 residues. Germline assignment: CDR1 LGHDT and CDR2 YNNKEL (reference sequence). V was pared by 8 bases and J by 1 base, with 5 bases of the junction left unmatched. CDR3 nucleotide sequence: TGTGCCAGCGAAGACAGGGGGCAGTCCTACGAGCAGTACTTC. Translated: CASEDRGQSYEQYF.

The genes are TRBV5-1 and TRBJ1-4; TRBD1 matches at 8 bases. Germline assignment: CDR1 SGHRS and CDR2 YFSETQ. The CDR3 spans 14 residues. With V trimmed by 4 bases and J by 7 bases, 6 bases remained unmatched. The CDR3 DNA sequence: TGCGCCAGCAGCGAGGACAGGGCCTCTGAAAAACTGTTTTTT. Its protein product is CASSEDRASEKLFF.

The chain has TRBV2 and TRBJ1-2; 7 bases are a match to TRBD1. Germline loops: CDR1 SNHLY, CDR2 FYNNEI. This CDR3 has 13 amino acids. With 2 bases clipped from V and 7 bases from J, the junction kept 4 bases outside the gene matches. The CDR3 reads CASSERQGGGYTF. The CDR3 DNA is TGTGCCAGCAGTGAAAGGCAGGGGGGTGGCTACACCTTC.

In this sample, this clone turned up a few times. V and J are TRBV7-6 and TRBJ1-2; D not certain. The CDR3 extends over 13 amino acids. Trimming took off 3 bases at V and 4 bases at J, with 9 bases between the two ends. In germline, CDR1 is SGHVS, CDR2 FNYEAQ. CDR3: CASSFPGGYGYTF. CDR3 coding DNA: TGTGCCAGCAGCTTCCCCGGTGGCTATGGCTACACCTTC. The variable domain in full, with the rest retrieved from reference TRBV7-6 and TRBJ1-2, is GAGVSQSPRYKVTKRGQDVALRCDPISGHVSLYWYRQALGQGPEFLTYFNYEAQQDKSGLPNDRFSAERPEGSISTLTIQRTEQRDSAMYRCASSFPGGYGYTFGSGTRLTVV.

V usage is TRBV6-5 and J usage is TRBJ2-5, with 7 bases identical to TRBD2. This CDR3 comprises 15 residues. The germline CDR1 and CDR2 sequences are MNHEY and SVGAGI. Trimming took 2 bases from V and 5 from J; bases not matched to a gene: 8. The CDR3 nucleotides read TGTGCCAGCAGTTACGCCGGGAGGAGTGGGGAGACCCAGTACTTC. The encoded protein is CASSYAGRSGETQYF.

The chain links TRBV18 to TRBJ2-1; D possibly corresponds to TRBD1 (5 bases). CDR1 is KGHSH, CDR2 LQKENI, per germline. There are 14 residues in the CDR3. Trimming removed 6 bases at V and 3 bases at J, with 12 bases between. This CDR3 reads CASSSTVGYNEQFF. The CDR3 bases are TGTGCCAGCTCCTCGACAGTGGGCTACAATGAGCAGTTCTTC. Filled out from reference TRBV18 and TRBJ2-1, the complete variable domain reads NAGVMQNPRHLVRRRGQEARLRCSPMKGHSHVYWYRQLPEEGLKFMVYLQKENIIDESGMPKERFSAEFPKEGPSILRIQQVVRGDSAAYFCASSSTVGYNEQFFGPGTRLTVL.

The chain employs TRBV7-9 and TRBJ1-4; tentatively, D is TRBD1 (5 bases). This CDR3 contains 15 residues. Germline CDR1 SEHNR, CDR2 FQNEAQ (reference sequence). V was cut by 5 bases and J by 10 bases, with 20 bases left in between. The CDR3 protein is CASSDAGLPARKLFF. CDR3 coding DNA: TGTGCCAGCAGCGACGCGGGACTCCCGGCAAGAAAACTGTTTTTT.

The rearrangement uses TRBV2 and TRBJ1-1; tentative D call: TRBD1 (6 bases). Germline V CDR1 and CDR2: SNHLY, FYNNEI. There are 13 residues in the CDR3. V lost 7 bases and J lost 5, with 14 bases in between. CDR3 region: CASKGVVGTEAFF. CDR3 coding DNA: TGTGCCAGCAAGGGGGTCGTAGGGACTGAAGCTTTCTTT.

The gene calls are TRBV2 and TRBJ1-4, with 9 bases identical to TRBD1. Germline loops: CDR1 SNHLY, CDR2 FYNNEI. CDR3 size: 15 residues. The V segment lost 6 bases and the J segment 7 bases; nucleotides outside the gene matches: 9. DNA for the CDR3: TGTGCCAGCAGGGACAGGGGCTCTTTGGGTGAAAAACTGTTTTTT. It translates to CASRDRGSLGEKLFF.

This sequence joins TRBV4-1 and TRBJ1-2; 10 bases align to TRBD1. The CDR3 is made up of 16 amino acids. Germline CDR1 reads MGHRA; CDR2 reads YSYEKL. J was trimmed by 6 bases and V by 5 bases; bases with no gene match: 12. Here the CDR3 reads CASSDLLGTGENGYTF. The CDR3, as DNA: TGCGCCAGCAGCGACCTTCTCGGGACAGGGGAAAATGGCTACACCTTC.

This clone occurred once. The CDR3 nucleotides are TGTGCCAGCAGCTTACAGGGTATGTGGAATGAGCAGTTCTTC. This sequence encodes CASSLQGMWNEQFF. The chain links TRBV5-6 to TRBJ2-1; D is possibly TRBD1 (6 bases). The CDR3 contains 14 residues. In germline, CDR1 is SGHDT, CDR2 YYEEEE. The ends were cut back, 2 bases at V and 7 bases at J, with 13 bases in the middle.

This clone was counted once. This rearrangement joins TRBV28 to TRBJ1-1; D might be TRBD1 (5 bases). Trimming removed 9 bases at V and 4 bases at J, with 15 bases between. CDR3 length equals 13 residues. Germline V gene sequence: CDR1 MDHEN, CDR2 SYDVKM. The CDR3 nucleotides read TGTGCCAGTAGGACGCCCCAGGGCACTGAAGCTTTCTTT. The encoded protein is CASRTPQGTEAFF.

This chain connects TRBV18 to TRBJ2-7; 15 bases are a match to TRBD2. V was pared by 3 bases and J by 0 bases, with 9 bases of the junction left unmatched. CDR1 and CDR2 from the germline V gene are KGHSH and LQKENI. There are 19 residues in the CDR3. As DNA, the CDR3 is TGTGCCAGCTCACCGGGACTAGCGGGAGGACGGGGCAGCTCCTACGAGCAGTACTTC. As protein: CASSPGLAGGRGSSYEQYF.